A selection of T cell receptor beta chains follows, all from one sample in a study of cytomegalovirus exposure and HLA in healthy donors. Profiling relied on immunoSEQ multiplex PCR, and the TCRdb table lists in-frame clones only, not all of them. The data hold about 120,000 clones, with about four fifths observed a single time. Sequencing used PBMCs. The receptors stem from a female donor in good health and CMV-seropositive. The CDR3 runs from the conserved cysteine through the conserved F or W. The D gene is left open where the match is weak. Where a row states a size, it is once, few, many or the class of an expanded clone; other rows omit it.

v_call	cdr3_length	d_call	clone_size	j_call	cdr3_nt	cdr3_aa
TRBV7-3	17	TRBD2	many	TRBJ2-2	TGTGCCAGCAGCTACCTGGGAGGGAGCCTTTCCACCGGGGAGCTGTTTTTT	CASSYLGGSLSTGELFF
TRBV10-1	15	NA	NA	TRBJ2-7	TGCGCCAGCAGTGATGTATCGACAGAGAGCTACGAGCAGTACTTC	CASSDVSTESYEQYF
TRBV19	13	NA	NA	TRBJ1-5	TGTGCCAGTGGCCGAATTAGCAATCAGCCCCAGCATTTT	CASGRISNQPQHF
TRBV18	15	NA	NA	TRBJ1-1	TGTGCCAGCTCACCGAACAGCTTCGTGGACACTGAAGCTTTCTTT	CASSPNSFVDTEAFF
TRBV10-1	15	NA	NA	TRBJ1-4	TGCGCCAGCAGTGATGCAACGGGTGGCAATGAAAAACTGTTTTTT	CASSDATGGNEKLFF
TRBV2	14	NA	NA	TRBJ2-5	TGTGCCAGCAGTGCCGGGGACACCCCCGGGGCCCAGTACTTC	CASSAGDTPGAQYF
TRBV19	14	NA	few	TRBJ1-5	TGTGCCAGTAGTGGAGCAGATAGCAATCAGCCCCAGCATTTT	CASSGADSNQPQHF
TRBV2	15	NA	once	TRBJ2-5	TGTGCCAGCAGTGAAGCGCGGGCAGGCCCGGAGACCCAGTACTTC	CASSEARAGPETQYF
TRBV7-3	15	TRBD1	NA	TRBJ1-1	TGTGCCAGCAGCCTCGGGACAGGGACAAACACTGAAGCTTTCTTT	CASSLGTGTNTEAFF
TRBV2	14	NA	once	TRBJ1-6	TGTGCCAGCAGTGGTCCCGGGGTGGATTCACCCCTCCACTTT	CASSGPGVDSPLHF
TRBV7-9	12	NA	NA	TRBJ2-1	TGTGCCAGCAGCTTACCTGGGACAAGGGAGTTCTTC	CASSLPGTREFF
TRBV11-2	18	TRBD2	once	TRBJ2-5	TGTGCCAGCAGCTTAGATCGTTGGGAGCGGGGGGGCGGAGAGACCCAGTACTTC	CASSLDRWERGGGETQYF
TRBV6-6	15	TRBD1	few	TRBJ1-2	TGTGCCAGCAGGACAGGGGACAGAGACCTTTATGGCTACACCTTC	CASRTGDRDLYGYTF
TRBV7-6	12	NA	NA	TRBJ1-3	TGTGCCAGCAGCTTAGTCCCACAAGAGGCTTATTTT	CASSLVPQEAYF
TRBV6-6	13	NA	NA	TRBJ2-4	TGTGCCAGCAGTTTAACAGCTGACAACATTCAGTACTTC	CASSLTADNIQYF
TRBV4-1	17	NA	NA	TRBJ1-3	TGCGCCAGCAGCCAAACTTTATCGGGGATTTCGGGAAACACCATATATTTT	CASSQTLSGISGNTIYF
TRBV27	18	TRBD1	NA	TRBJ1-1	TGTGCCAGCAGTTTGAGGGCCAGGGGGAAAAGGCCGAACACTGAAGCTTTCTTT	CASSLRARGKRPNTEAFF
TRBV6-1	13	TRBD1	many	TRBJ1-1	TGTGCCAGCAGCGACAGGGCAGGGACTGAAGCTTTCTTT	CASSDRAGTEAFF
TRBV4-1	16	NA	NA	TRBJ1-2	TGCGCCAGCAGCCATGTAGGGGCCTCCTTCAACTATGGCTACACCTTC	CASSHVGASFNYGYTF
TRBV30	16	TRBD1	NA	TRBJ1-5	TGTGCCTGGAGTAGACAGACAGGGGGCCCCAATCAGCCCCAGCATTTT	CAWSRQTGGPNQPQHF
TRBV7-8	15	NA	NA	TRBJ2-6	TGTGCCAGCAGCTTAGGGCCCTCTGGGGCCAACGTCCTGACTTTC	CASSLGPSGANVLTF
TRBV18	13	NA	NA	TRBJ1-1	TGTGCCAGCTCAAGGGGAACCCTGGAGGAAGCTTTCTTT	CASSRGTLEEAFF
TRBV27	17	NA	NA	TRBJ1-1	TGTGCCAGCAGTTCGTCAACCAACAGGGATGAGGGCACTGAAGCTTTCTTT	CASSSSTNRDEGTEAFF
TRBV7-9	18	NA	NA	TRBJ2-6	TGTGCCAGCAGCCGACAAATAGACACAGCCTCTGGGGCCAACGTCCTGACTTTC	CASSRQIDTASGANVLTF
TRBV7-2	14	TRBD2	NA	TRBJ2-5	TGTGCCAGCAGTAAAGGACTAGTGCAAGAGACCCAGTACTTC	CASSKGLVQETQYF
TRBV7-3	13	NA	NA	TRBJ1-1	TGTGCCAGCAGCTCTAGTATGAACACTGAAGCTTTCTTT	CASSSSMNTEAFF
TRBV7-8	14	NA	NA	TRBJ2-3	TGTGCCAGCAGACAATCGGGGGGCACAGATACGCAGTATTTT	CASRQSGGTDTQYF
TRBV5-6	17	TRBD1	NA	TRBJ1-1	TGTGCCAGCAGCTCAATCCAACAGGGGGCGTTAATGACTGAAGCTTTCTTT	CASSSIQQGALMTEAFF
TRBV6-4	14	TRBD1	NA	TRBJ2-2	TGTGCCAGCAGGGGGGACAGTACCACCGGGGAGCTGTTTTTT	CASRGDSTTGELFF
TRBV18	13	NA	NA	TRBJ2-1	TGTGCCAGCTCACCACCCCTGGAGAATGAGCAGTTCTTC	CASSPPLENEQFF
TRBV7-9	16	TRBD1	NA	TRBJ1-2	TGTGCCAGCAGCTTAGGGAGGGACAGTAAGCGGTATGGCTACACCTTC	CASSLGRDSKRYGYTF
TRBV7-8	13	NA	NA	TRBJ1-2	TGTGCCAGCAGCCCAAGCCGACAGCTAAGCTACACCTTC	CASSPSRQLSYTF
TRBV5-4	17	TRBD2	NA	TRBJ2-3	TGTGCCAGCAGCCCCGGACTAGCGGGGGGTGGGGCAGATACGCAGTATTTT	CASSPGLAGGGADTQYF
TRBV7-8	13	NA	NA	TRBJ2-2	TGTGCCAGCAGCTTGGGGGGTCAGGGGGAGCTGTTTTTT	CASSLGGQGELFF
TRBV30	14	NA	NA	TRBJ2-2	TGTGCCTGGAGTTTGGGGGCCGGGACCGGGGAGCTGTTTTTT	CAWSLGAGTGELFF
TRBV6-1	15	TRBD1	NA	TRBJ2-1	TGTGCCAGCAGGATGTACAGGGGGAACTACAATGAGCAGTTCTTC	CASRMYRGNYNEQFF
TRBV7-2	16	NA	NA	TRBJ2-7	TGTGCCAGCAGCTTAGATGGTCTCCTGAGCTCCTACGAGCAGTACTTC	CASSLDGLLSSYEQYF
TRBV2	14	NA	once	TRBJ1-1	TGTGCCCGACTCCAGGGGATCCTGAACACTGAAGCTTTCTTT	CARLQGILNTEAFF
TRBV6-5	16	NA	NA	TRBJ1-1	TGTGCCAGCAGTTACTCGCGGGGTCACATGAACACTGAGGCTTTCTTT	CASSYSRGHMNTEAFF
TRBV19	15	NA	once	TRBJ1-6	TGTGCCAGTAGTCGAGGAGACTCCTATAATTCACCCCTCCACTTT	CASSRGDSYNSPLHF
TRBV7-9	14	NA	NA	TRBJ1-1	TGTGCCAGCAGCTTAAGGACAGTGTCCACTGAAGCTTTCTTT	CASSLRTVSTEAFF
TRBV4-1	14	TRBD2	NA	TRBJ2-1	TGCGCCAGCAGCCTAGGGACTAATCAGGGTGAGCAGTTCTTC	CASSLGTNQGEQFF
TRBV6-1	17	NA	NA	TRBJ2-3	TGTGCCAGCAGTGAAGAAAAGGGGACTCGTCTCACAGATACGCAGTATTTT	CASSEEKGTRLTDTQYF
TRBV4-3	15	NA	NA	TRBJ1-3	TGCGCCAGCAGCCAAGGGCAGTTCTCTGGAAACACCATATATTTT	CASSQGQFSGNTIYF
TRBV6-5	15	TRBD1	NA	TRBJ1-1	TGTGCCAGCAGGGGGACAGGGTTGGGGAGCACTGAAGCTTTCTTT	CASRGTGLGSTEAFF
TRBV5-1	14	TRBD1	NA	TRBJ1-5	TGCGCCAGCAGCGTTGGGACAGGCCGGGAGCCCCAGCATTTT	CASSVGTGREPQHF
TRBV30	15	NA	NA	TRBJ1-1	TGTGCCTGGAGTGGTAGGCAGGGAATAAACACTGAAGCTTTCTTT	CAWSGRQGINTEAFF
TRBV28	15	NA	NA	TRBJ1-5	TGTGCCAGCAGTTTCTCTGGGGCCCCAGGGCAGCCCCAGCATTTT	CASSFSGAPGQPQHF
TRBV27	13	NA	NA	TRBJ2-7	TGTGCCAGCACCTCGTGGGCAGGGGACGAGCAGTACTTC	CASTSWAGDEQYF
TRBV7-3	19	TRBD2	NA	TRBJ2-2	TGTGCCAGCAGCTTAAATTCCGCGAGCGGGGGACCCCCCACCGGGGAGCTGTTTTTT	CASSLNSASGGPPTGELFF
TRBV5-1	14	NA	once	TRBJ2-7	TGCGCCAGCAGCTTGGACGGTTCGTCCTACGAGCAGTACTTC	CASSLDGSSYEQYF
TRBV5-1	16	NA	NA	TRBJ2-2	TGCGCCAGCAGCTTGAATTTAAGGGGCTCTTTAGGGGAGCTGTTTTTT	CASSLNLRGSLGELFF
TRBV5-1	16	NA	NA	TRBJ1-1	TGCGCCAGCAGCTTGGGGTCAGGGGCCTCGAACACTGAAGCTTTCTTT	CASSLGSGASNTEAFF
TRBV9	13	NA	NA	TRBJ2-5	TGTGCCAGCAGCTCGGACTATCAAGAGACCCAGTACTTC	CASSSDYQETQYF
TRBV6-6	16	NA	NA	TRBJ2-6	TGTGCCAGCAGTCTCCGACAGAGCTCTGGGGCCAACGTCCTGACTTTC	CASSLRQSSGANVLTF